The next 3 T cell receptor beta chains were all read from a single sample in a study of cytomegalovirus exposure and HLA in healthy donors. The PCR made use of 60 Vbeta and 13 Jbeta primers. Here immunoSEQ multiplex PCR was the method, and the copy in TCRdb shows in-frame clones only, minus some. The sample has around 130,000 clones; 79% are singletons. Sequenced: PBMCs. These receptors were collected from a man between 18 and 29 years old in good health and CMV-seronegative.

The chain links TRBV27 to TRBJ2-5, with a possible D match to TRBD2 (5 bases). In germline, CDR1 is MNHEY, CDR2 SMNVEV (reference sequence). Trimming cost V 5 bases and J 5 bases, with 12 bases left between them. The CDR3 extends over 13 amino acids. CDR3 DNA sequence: TGTGCCAGCAGTATGAGGGTCCGGGAGACCCAGTACTTC. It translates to CASSMRVRETQYF.

The DNA for the CDR3 is TGTGCCACCAGCAGAGTAGGACGGGTCAGGGGTGGCCAGCCCCAGCATTTT. Its protein product is CATSRVGRVRGGQPQHF. This chain uses TRBV15 with TRBJ1-5; a weak D match, TRBD1 (6 bases). Germline V gene data show CDR1 as LNHNV and CDR2 as YYDKDF (reference sequence). Trimming took 1 base from V and 7 from J, leaving 20 bases between them. The CDR3 length is 17 residues. Supplemented by reference TRBV15 and TRBJ1-5, the full variable domain reads DAMVIQNPRYQVTQFGKPVTLSCSQTLNHNVMYWYQQKSSQAPKLLFHYYDKDFNNEADTPDNFQSRRPNTSFCFLDIRSPGLGDTAMYLCATSRVGRVRGGQPQHFGDGTRLSIL.

CDR3 in amino acids: CASSVREEYNEQFF. Written as DNA, the CDR3 is TGTGCCAGCAGCGTTAGGGAGGAGTACAATGAGCAGTTCTTC. V and J are TRBV9 and TRBJ2-1, with TRBD2 as a possible D gene (6 bases). V lost 2 bases to trimming and J lost 4 bases, with 10 bases between them. The CDR3 has 14 residues. Germline lookup yields CDR1 SGDLS and CDR2 YYNGEE.